What follows is one T cell receptor (beta chain) and its context. Its antigen is not known. RNA transcripts served as the template for amplifying TCR beta CDR3 regions. The study used the HTBI primer set for a first-round RT-PCR of the TCR CDR3. TCRdb fed the multiplex PCR reads into MiXCR, producing one record per CDR3 protein. The data show around 500,000 distinct CDR3 sequences, approximately 22% seen once. The data were obtained in a study of T cells in Graves' hyperthyroidism and ophthalmopathy. Those patients with uncontrolled infection, other autoimmune disease, pregnancy or lactation were excluded. V lost 0 bases to trimming and J lost 0 bases; unmatched junction nucleotides: 3. This CDR3 is built from 18 residues. Germline values: CDR1 SGHRS, CDR2 YFSETQ. The study, taken as a whole, reports: Most thyroid clonotypes expanded above 0.001 were also detected in blood.

This chain joins TRBV5-1 and TRBJ2-1, with TRBD2 matching over 13 bases. This sequence originates from a woman aged 70-85 years with Graves' ophthalmopathy. Material for sequencing was blood. The CDR3, as DNA: TGCGCCAGCAGCTTGGGACTAGCGGGAGGAACCTCCTACAATGAGCAGTTCTTC. It codes for CASSLGLAGGTSYNEQFF.